Described below is a single T cell receptor beta chain sequence and its context. Its specificity is not known. Sorting was done in triplicate for each CD8+ T cell subset (around 300,000 cells each). The data derive from a study of CXCR3-negative and CXCR3-positive naive CD8 T cells. All TRB cDNA libraries came from 5' RACE performed with UMI labels. Reanalyzing the 5' RACE reads, TCRdb keeps one entry per CDR3 protein, without DNA. Here the sample table reports over 55,000 distinct CDR3 sequences. This CDR3 region has 15 residues. Germline CDR1 is SQVTM and CDR2 is ANQGSEA. Study results and limitations: For the naive subsets, surface CD5 was similar, and TCR strength was inferred from TRB CDR3 properties. Naive cells used TRBV-TRBJ genes in much the same way whether CXCR3-negative or CXCR3-positive; memory cells did not. Similarly elevated diversity marked both naive subsets, with memory CD8+ cells showing far lower diversity. Researchers report that CXCR3-positive naive cells carry more hydrophobic TRB CDR3s than CXCR3-negative naive cells.

This chain connects TRBV29-1 to TRBJ2-3; no DNA is available, so the TRBD1 call from TCRdb remains unchecked. The receptor comes from a human donor in good health. Some clones in this sample may be carry-over from other donors' samples. The sequencing input was naive CXCR3+ CD8+ T cells from blood. Subset described: CD45RO-CCR7+CD27+CD95- naive CD8+ T cells expressing CXCR3 (TNR3+). The CDR3 reads CSVDTTGDFTDTQYF.